In its sample, the clone carrying this TCR beta chain is medium-sized. Authors' methods: For nucleated cells, counts were estimated from reference gene primer amplification. Clones were sequenced by immunoSEQ multiplex PCR, and TCRdb holds only the in-frame ones, with some missing. Clonal size and the V and J genes are those of that table, whereas D and trimming came from the DNA. The sample has roughly 50,000 clones, about 90% seen once; the top ten hold roughly 13%. The CDR3 runs 11 residues. V shed 5 bases and J shed 2 bases, with 4 bases lying between them. These data are taken from a study of blood T cell repertoires in COVID-19. Study summary: PBMCs, B-cell-depleted T cells, or T cells were the source of the cDNA or gDNA that made up the material.

The gene calls are TRBV12-3 or TRBV12-4 and TRBJ2-7; D not resolved. The clonotype comes from an elderly man with acute or convalescent COVID-19. The sample consisted of peripheral blood. The CDR3 DNA follows: TGTGCCAGCAGTCCCGCCTACGAGCAGTACTTC. Translating gives CASSPAYEQYF.